Following are 8 T cell receptor beta chains from one sample sequenced in a study of T-cell reconstitution after alpha-beta-depleted transplantation in children. Preparation of the TCRbeta library used unique molecular identifiers. One entry per CDR3 protein, called by TCRdb with MiXCR from the PCR reads. Here the sample spans about 980,000 distinct CDR3 sequences, about 31% being singletons. The sample consisted of PBMCs, mostly from graft donor cells, taken 360 days after TCRalphabeta/CD19-depleted stem cell transplant. The receptors shown here come from a boy under three years old who had a stem cell transplant for SCID, so the T cells may come from the graft donor.

This clonotype was detected a few times. The chain has TRBV12-3 or TRBV12-4 and TRBJ2-2; TRBD2 matches 7 bases. The CDR3 is 15 amino acids. V lost 3 bases, J lost 5 bases, and 6 bases stayed unmatched. The CDR3 region is CASSLGGVKTGELFF. CDR3 bases: TGTGCCAGCAGTTTGGGGGGGGTGAAGACCGGGGAGCTGTTTTTT.

The chain combines TRBV9 with TRBJ2-3; the D is unclear. This CDR3 region has 15 residues. V lost 0 bases to trimming and J lost 2 bases, with 10 bases between them. The germline V gene has CDR1 SGDLS and CDR2 YYNGEE. CDR3 coding DNA: TGTGCCAGCAGCGTAGAGGATCGGCACACAGATACGCAGTATTTT. Translation: CASSVEDRHTDTQYF.

The chain uses TRBV29-1 and TRBJ1-1; D ambiguous. There are 13 residues in the CDR3. Trimming cost V 7 bases and J 3 bases, with 15 bases left between them. Germline V gene data show CDR1 as SQVTM and CDR2 as ANQGSEA. The CDR3: CSAGSTAHTEAFF. The CDR3, as DNA: TGCAGCGCTGGGTCTACCGCCCACACTGAAGCTTTCTTT.

The chain carries TRBV20-1 and TRBJ2-7; D gene unclear. V lost 3 bases, J lost 6 bases, and 9 bases lay in between. The germline CDR1 and CDR2 sequences are DFQATT and SNEGSKA (reference sequence). The CDR3 has 11 amino acids. DNA of the CDR3: TGCAGTGCTAGCTTTTTTCCCGAGCAGTACTTC. Its protein is CSASFFPEQYF.

The genes are TRBV3-1 and TRBJ1-1; D is perhaps TRBD1 (6 bases). The CDR3 is made up of 15 amino acids. V lost 3 bases and J 5 bases, leaving 16 bases between the germline ends. Germline CDR1 is LGHDT and CDR2 is YNNKEL (reference sequence). CDR3 bases: TGTGCCAGCAGCCAGCAAGGGGGAGGAAAGACTGAAGCTTTCTTT. It codes for CASSQQGGGKTEAFF.

The chain uses TRBV15 and TRBJ2-1, with D hard to call. Germline V gene sequence: CDR1 LNHNV, CDR2 YYDKDF (reference sequence). The CDR3 runs to 13 residues. V gave up 0 bases and J gave up 5 bases, with 5 bases separating them. In DNA, the CDR3 is TGTGCCACCAGCAGAGATGGCGACAATGAGCAGTTCTTC. The encoded protein is CATSRDGDNEQFF.

The rearrangement links TRBV15 to TRBJ1-2; D uncertain. Germline values: CDR1 LNHNV, CDR2 YYDKDF (reference sequence). This CDR3 has 20 amino acids. V was cut by 0 bases and J by 5 bases, with 28 bases left in between. The CDR3 loop is CATSRDRGGISSYFVYGYTF. CDR3 in DNA: TGTGCCACCAGCAGAGATCGTGGAGGGATCAGTTCGTATTTCGTATATGGCTACACCTTC.

A few counts support this clonotype. CDR3 protein: CASSTPGLNYEKLFF. As DNA, the CDR3 is TGTGCCAGCAGCACCCCGGGACTGAACTATGAAAAACTGTTTTTT. The chain combines TRBV6-1 with TRBJ1-4; D possibly corresponds to TRBD1 (5 bases). The CDR3 runs 15 residues. Trimming cost V 6 bases and J 6 bases, with 17 bases left between them. Germline CDR1 is MNHNS and CDR2 is SASEGT.